These 29 T cell receptor delta chains originate from one sample sequenced in a study of Vδ1+ human thymocytes. Overall study findings and caveats: In the thymus, TRG and TRD repertoires looked highly polyclonal with Gaussian CDR3 lengths.

Antigens for these TCRs are unknown. The template was reverse-transcribed extracted RNA. CDR3 amplicons came from multiplex PCR with pooled V-gene forward and constant-region reverse primers. TCRdb applied CATT to the multiplex PCR reads for clone calling. This table has about 55,000 delta-chain clones, about 16% appearing once. The specimen sequenced was Vdelta1+ gamma-delta thymocytes from the thymus. The subset here: FACS-sorted CD3+ TCRalphabeta- TCRVdelta1+ TCRVdelta2- thymocytes. The receptors here all came from a boy in the first two years of life who had congenital heart surgery.

The chain carries TRDV1 and TRDJ1; 8 bases are a match to TRDD3. Germline V gene sequence: CDR1 TSWWSYY, CDR2 QGS. Unmatched junction bases numbered 17, after V lost 4 bases and J lost 1 base. The length of the CDR3 is 19 residues. The CDR3 reads CALGARYLAGIPGTDKLIF. In nucleotides, the CDR3 is TGTGCTCTTGGGGCCCGTTACCTCGCGGGGATACCTGGCACCGATAAACTCATCTTT.

This clone has just a few counts. The V gene is TRDV1, the J gene TRDJ1; D unresolved. This CDR3 contains 14 residues. The germline V and J ends were trimmed by 0 bases and 4 bases, with 9 bases remaining between them. Looked up from germline, CDR1 is TSWWSYY and CDR2 is QGS. CDR3 in amino acids: CALGELETGDKLIF. CDR3 sequence (DNA): TGTGCTCTTGGGGAACTAGAAACGGGCGATAAACTCATCTTT.

This clone was counted a few times. The chain joins TRDV1 to TRDJ1; TRDD3 aligns across 7 bases. The CDR3 is 19 amino acids. The V gene's germline CDR1 is TSWWSYY and CDR2 QGS. J was trimmed by 1 base and V by 0 bases; bases with no gene match: 14. The CDR3: CALGELIPYWGFPTDKLIF. The CDR3, as DNA: TGTGCTCTTGGGGAACTCATCCCGTACTGGGGATTTCCCACCGATAAACTCATCTTT.

The table lists this clone with a few counts. The V call is TRDV1, the J call TRDJ1; 10 positions match TRDD3. Germline CDR1 reads TSWWSYY; CDR2 reads QGS. This CDR3 region has 18 residues. The V and J ends lost 2 bases and 3 bases, in that order; junction bases with no gene match: 12. The chain's CDR3 is CALGEVEFWGISADKLIF. In DNA form, the CDR3 reads TGTGCTCTTGGGGAAGTGGAATTCTGGGGGATAAGTGCCGATAAACTCATCTTT.

This clone was detected a few times. This chain connects TRDV1 to TRDJ1, with 8 bases that match TRDD3. The CDR3 runs to 21 residues. Germline V gene data show CDR1 as TSWWSYY and CDR2 as QGS. The trim removed 2 bases at V and 0 bases at J, leaving 20 bases unmatched. The CDR3 reads CALGETPPTGGYSSYTDKLIF. The CDR3 DNA reads TGTGCTCTTGGGGAAACCCCCCCAACGGGGGGATATAGCAGTTACACCGATAAACTCATCTTT.

This clone was detected only a few times. V usage is TRDV1 and J usage is TRDJ1, with D possibly being TRDD2 (9 bases). This CDR3 comprises 26 residues. Germline lookup yields CDR1 TSWWSYY and CDR2 QGS. The V end lost 1 base, the J end lost 3 bases, and 45 bases lay between the germline ends. CDR3 protein: CALGERVVVGLPTPYGVGGYADKLIF. The CDR3, as DNA: TGTGCTCTTGGGGAACGCGTTGTAGTCGGCCTTCCTACCCCCTACGGGGTCGGGGGATATGCCGATAAACTCATCTTT.

The chain uses TRDV1 and TRDJ1; 8 nucleotides line up with TRDD3. The CDR3 loop spans 23 amino acids. The V gene end was trimmed by 0 bases and the J gene end by 1 base; junction bases not matched to a gene: 25. Germline loops: CDR1 TSWWSYY, CDR2 QGS. The CDR3 here is CALGELSLPLQYWGLPSTDKLIF. Here the CDR3 DNA reads TGTGCTCTTGGGGAACTATCCCTCCCACTGCAATACTGGGGGCTCCCATCCACCGATAAACTCATCTTT.

Remarks on this clone: Other DNA sequences within the sample encode an identical CDR3. V gene TRDV1 combines with J gene TRDJ1, with TRDD3 as a possible D gene (6 bases). V was trimmed by 6 bases and J by 7 bases, leaving 27 bases between them. The CDR3 spans 17 residues. Germline V lookup: CDR1 TSWWSYY, CDR2 QGS. The CDR3 reads CALGALNRHRGKVKLIF. CDR3 bases: TGTGCTCTTGGAGCACTAAACCGACACCGGGGGAAGGTTAAACTCATCTTT.

This clone was picked up a small number of times. V gene TRDV1 combines with J gene TRDJ1; weak D call: TRDD3 (6 bases). Looked up from germline, CDR1 is TSWWSYY and CDR2 is QGS. The V and J ends lost 3 bases and 8 bases respectively, with 22 bases between them. The CDR3 spans 16 residues. The CDR3 sequence is CALGEPRPYWEGKLIF. DNA for the CDR3: TGTGCTCTTGGGGAGCCACGACCGTACTGGGAGGGAAAACTCATCTTT.

This sequence joins TRDV1 and TRDJ1; D is unclear. V was shortened by 4 bases and J by 0 bases, with 18 bases between the two germline ends. The CDR3 has 17 amino acids. Germline CDR1 reads TSWWSYY; CDR2 reads QGS. The CDR3 sequence: CALGGLRDPKYTDKLIF. As DNA, the CDR3 is TGTGCTCTTGGGGGGTTGAGGGACCCTAAGTACACCGATAAACTCATCTTT.

The chain carries TRDV1 and TRDJ1; D is uncertain. Per the germline V gene, CDR1 is TSWWSYY and CDR2 is QGS. The V gene lost 5 bases and the J gene lost 0 bases, with 22 bases spanning the gap. This CDR3 contains 18 residues. The CDR3 nucleotides are TGTGCTCTTGGGTCTTCTACGCCCCCCGGGGTTTACACCGATAAACTCATCTTT. It specifies CALGSSTPPGVYTDKLIF.

The chain carries TRDV1 and TRDJ1; 10 nucleotides match TRDD3. V was pared by 0 bases and J by 0 bases, with 7 bases of the junction left unmatched. Per the germline V gene, CDR1 is TSWWSYY and CDR2 is QGS. The CDR3 has 18 residues. This chain's CDR3 is CALGELRGIRKYTDKLIF. CDR3 sequence (DNA): TGTGCTCTTGGGGAACTTAGGGGGATACGTAAGTACACCGATAAACTCATCTTT.

The rearrangement links TRDV1 to TRDJ1; maybe TRDD3 (5 bases). CDR1 TSWWSYY and CDR2 QGS come from the germline V gene. There are 20 residues in the CDR3. V was clipped by 6 bases and J by 3 bases, with 32 bases between them. Written as DNA, the CDR3 is TGTGCTCTTGGTGTCGGCCCTAAACCGTCTTTGGGGACCCGCGCCGATAAACTCATCTTT. Protein: CALGVGPKPSLGTRADKLIF.

This clone was seen only a few times. This chain joins TRDV3 and TRDJ1; D is unresolved. The CDR3 loop spans 14 amino acids. Trimming took off 0 bases at V and 2 bases at J, with 13 bases between the two ends. In germline, CDR1 is TVYSNPD, CDR2 GDNSRS (reference sequence). The CDR3 DNA is TGTGCCTTTAGCTCTGTCCTTACAACCGATAAACTCATCTTT. This codes for CAFSSVLTTDKLIF. Based on the CDR3 plus reference TRDV3 and TRDJ1, the full variable domain is CDKVTQSSPDQTVASGSEVVLLCTYDTVYSNPDLFWYRIRPDYSFQFVFYGDNSRSEGADFTQGRFSVKHILTQKAFHLVISPVRTEDSATYYCAFSSVLTTDKLIFGKGTRVTVEP.

J is TRDJ1 and V is TRDV1, with TRDD3 matching over 13 bases. Per the germline V gene, CDR1 is TSWWSYY and CDR2 is QGS. The CDR3 is 17 amino acids. The V and J ends lost 0 bases and 5 bases, in that order; junction bases with no gene match: 6. The DNA for the CDR3 is TGTGCTCTTGGGGAACTTCTACTGGGGGATACGCCGGATAAACTCATCTTT. Translation: CALGELLLGDTPDKLIF.

This clone appeared a few times. The chain recombines TRDV1 with TRDJ1; 10 bases line up with TRDD3. Germline V gives CDR1 TSWWSYY, CDR2 QGS. V gave up 0 bases and J gave up 8 bases; unmatched junction bases: 18. The CDR3 runs 19 residues. Here the CDR3 DNA reads TGTGCTCTTGGGGAACTATGGCCCCAAACCGACTGGGGGATGCTCAAACTCATCTTT. Residues: CALGELWPQTDWGMLKLIF.

The chain couples TRDV1 to TRDJ1; D may be TRDD3 (6 bases). The CDR3 sequence is 16 residues long. V was cut by 5 bases and J by 0 bases, with 16 bases left in between. Germline CDR1 and CDR2: TSWWSYY and QGS. CDR3 DNA sequence: TGTGCTCTTGGGTATTTGGGGGCCCAGTACACCGATAAACTCATCTTT. This codes for CALGYLGAQYTDKLIF.

The genes are TRDV1 and TRDJ1; maybe TRDD3 (5 bases). V was cut by 0 bases and J by 2 bases, with 16 bases left in between. The germline V gene encodes CDR1 TSWWSYY and CDR2 QGS. This CDR3 contains 17 residues. The CDR3, as DNA: TGTGCTCTTGGGGAACTACTACGATGGGATTCAACCGATAAACTCATCTTT. As protein: CALGELLRWDSTDKLIF.

This clone was found a few times. This sequence joins TRDV1 and TRDJ1, with 9 bases lining up with TRDD3. Germline V lookup: CDR1 TSWWSYY, CDR2 QGS. This CDR3 region has 22 residues. J was trimmed by 0 bases and V by 10 bases; bases with no gene match: 30. The CDR3 bases are TGTGCTCCTGGTCACCCCCGCCAATTCTACATATTACTGGGGGACTACACCGATAAACTCATCTTT. This gives the protein CAPGHPRQFYILLGDYTDKLIF.

The sample holds a few counts of this clone. This chain uses TRDV1 with TRDJ1; 8 bases align to TRDD2. This CDR3 has 21 residues. In germline, CDR1 is TSWWSYY, CDR2 QGS. Losses at the gene ends were 2 bases for V and 3 bases for J; bases not matched to a gene: 23. The CDR3 loop is CALGELGLPTDWELTADKLIF. Written as DNA, the CDR3 is TGTGCTCTTGGGGAATTAGGGCTTCCTACGGACTGGGAGCTGACGGCCGATAAACTCATCTTT.

This chain uses TRDV1 with TRDJ1; perhaps TRDD3 as D (8 bases). V was pared by 0 bases and J by 1 base, with 33 bases between. The CDR3 is 23 amino acids. Germline assignment: CDR1 TSWWSYY and CDR2 QGS. The CDR3 sequence is CALGELIPTLYWGPLRRTDKLIF. CDR3 DNA: TGTGCTCTTGGGGAACTAATTCCTACTCTATACTGGGGGCCCCTTAGACGCACCGATAAACTCATCTTT.

The V call is TRDV1, the J call TRDJ1; 11 bases agree with TRDD3. V was clipped by 2 bases and J by 0 bases; unmatched bases: 20. CDR3 length: 22 residues. The V gene's germline CDR1 is TSWWSYY and CDR2 QGS. The CDR3 protein is CALGEKLSFPGGYRRDTDKLIF. CDR3 DNA sequence: TGTGCTCTTGGGGAAAAGCTTTCCTTCCCTGGGGGATACCGTCGGGACACCGATAAACTCATCTTT.

This clone is termed medium-sized. The chain couples TRDV2 to TRDJ1; the match to TRDD3 covers 7 bases. CDR1 GEAIGNYY and CDR2 EKD come from the germline V gene. Trimming cost V 4 bases and J 5 bases; bases outside gene matches: 3. CDR3 length equals 12 residues. The DNA for the CDR3 is TGTGCCTGTGAGATACTGGGGGATAAACTCATCTTT. Protein: CACEILGDKLIF.

The chain employs TRDV1 and TRDJ1; 8 bases are a match to TRDD3. Germline CDR1 and CDR2: TSWWSYY and QGS. This CDR3 is 18 amino acids long. J gave up 1 base and V 2 bases, and 12 bases lay outside the gene matches. CDR3: CALGEGPGGGSITDKLIF. The CDR3 DNA sequence: TGTGCTCTTGGGGAAGGTCCGGGTGGGGGATCCATCACCGATAAACTCATCTTT.

Notes on this clone: Germline and junction disagree at one end, which may indicate a read error. The gene calls are TRDV1 and TRDJ1; 9 bases are a match to TRDD3. The CDR3 runs to 16 residues. Germline V gene data show CDR1 as TSWWSYY and CDR2 as QGS. For the CDR3, the DNA is TGTGCCCTTGGGCCAGGGCTGGGGGATTTGGTCGATAAACTCATCTTT. It translates to CALGPGLGDLVDKLIF.

The chain carries TRDV1 and TRDJ1, with 8 bases fitting TRDD3. CDR1 is TSWWSYY and CDR2 is QGS in the germline V gene. The CDR3 has 22 residues. With 2 bases clipped from V and 0 bases from J, the junction kept 23 bases outside the gene matches. CDR3 bases: TGTGCTCTTGGGGAAGAGGAAGGCTGGGGGAGCTTCCCTCCTATTAACACCGATAAACTCATCTTT. Its protein is CALGEEEGWGSFPPINTDKLIF.

The chain links TRDV1 to TRDJ1; 11 bases align to TRDD3. The CDR3 totals 22 residues. The germline gives CDR1 TSWWSYY, CDR2 QGS. The trim removed 2 bases at V and 0 bases at J, leaving 20 bases unmatched. CDR3 nucleotides: TGTGCTCTTGGGGAAGCCTTCCCCGTACTGGGGGATAGCGGGATTTACACCGATAAACTCATCTTT. The encoded protein is CALGEAFPVLGDSGIYTDKLIF.

Only a few counts were recorded for this clone. This rearrangement joins TRDV1 to TRDJ1; D ambiguous. This CDR3 spans 15 amino acids. V shed 9 bases and J shed 0 bases, with 17 bases lying between them. Per the germline V gene, CDR1 is TSWWSYY and CDR2 is QGS. Here the CDR3 DNA reads TGTGCTCTGGCTCCCCGGAGGGTGTACACCGATAAACTCATCTTT. Its translation: CALAPRRVYTDKLIF.

A few counts support this clone. V and J are TRDV3 and TRDJ1; D may be TRDD2 or TRDD3 (7 bases each). CDR3 length equals 20 residues. Germline loops: CDR1 TVYSNPD, CDR2 GDNSRS (reference sequence). The CDR3 sequence is CAPTGIFLGVSGGRLDKLIF. The CDR3 DNA reads as TGTGCTCCAACCGGGATCTTCCTAGGCGTATCTGGGGGCCGCCTCGATAAACTCATCTTT.